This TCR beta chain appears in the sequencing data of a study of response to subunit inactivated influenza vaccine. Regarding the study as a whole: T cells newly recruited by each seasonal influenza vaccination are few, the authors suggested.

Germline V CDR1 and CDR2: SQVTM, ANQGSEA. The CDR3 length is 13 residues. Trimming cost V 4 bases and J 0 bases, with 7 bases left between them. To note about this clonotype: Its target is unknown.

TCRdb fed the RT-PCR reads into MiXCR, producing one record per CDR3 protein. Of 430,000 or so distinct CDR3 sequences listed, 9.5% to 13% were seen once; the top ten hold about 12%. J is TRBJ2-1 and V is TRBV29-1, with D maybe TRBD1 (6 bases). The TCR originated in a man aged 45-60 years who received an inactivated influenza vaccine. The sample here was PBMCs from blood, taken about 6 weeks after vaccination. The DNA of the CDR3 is TGCAGCGTTGCGGACAGCTCCTACAATGAGCAGTTCTTC. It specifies CSVADSSYNEQFF.